Listed below are T cell receptor beta chains from one sample, sequenced in a study of vaccination and CD4 T cells after COVID-19. TCRdb used MiXCR to reprocess the PCR reads, holding one entry per CDR3 protein. The sample lists about 20,000 distinct CDR3 sequences; 43% were seen once. These receptors have no identified antigens. The sample here was CD4+ T cells from blood, cultured in vitro, taken after SARS-CoV-2 vaccination. The receptors come from a human donor who had recovered from COVID-19. CDR3s leave out the opening cysteine and the closing phenylalanine or tryptophan.

CDR3aa: ASSPGQGKGSYEQY
len: 14
j_gene: TRBJ2-7
v_gene: TRBV4-2

CDR3aa: ASSEWGGQTPRETQY
len: 15
j_gene: TRBJ2-5
v_gene: TRBV6-1

CDR3aa: ASSQDVLDSYGYT
len: 13
j_gene: TRBJ1-2
v_gene: TRBV4-3

CDR3aa: AISLTSWGFRDTEAF
len: 15
j_gene: TRBJ1-1
v_gene: TRBV10-3

CDR3aa: ASSLSSSQH
len: 9
j_gene: TRBJ1-5
v_gene: TRBV28

CDR3aa: ASSLVDRASGYT
len: 12
j_gene: TRBJ1-2
v_gene: TRBV7-9

CDR3aa: ASSWGQGGQLF
len: 11
j_gene: TRBJ1-4
v_gene: TRBV12-3/TRBV12-4

CDR3aa: ASSQIPGHYGYT
len: 12
j_gene: TRBJ1-2
v_gene: TRBV5-6

CDR3aa: ASSSSPTSSYEQY
len: 13
j_gene: TRBJ2-7
v_gene: TRBV7-8

CDR3aa: ASSYVRTTTYEQY
len: 13
j_gene: TRBJ2-7
v_gene: TRBV6-5

CDR3aa: SARAAPGYYGYT
len: 12
j_gene: TRBJ1-2
v_gene: TRBV20-1

CDR3aa: ASSISRGYGQPQH
len: 13
j_gene: TRBJ1-5
v_gene: TRBV19

CDR3aa: ASSDRAATYGYT
len: 12
j_gene: TRBJ1-2
v_gene: TRBV2

CDR3aa: ASSAHGTVNTEAF
len: 13
j_gene: TRBJ1-1
v_gene: TRBV19

CDR3aa: ASSLVKGKNTEAF
len: 13
j_gene: TRBJ1-1
v_gene: TRBV11-3

CDR3aa: ASSFPPLAGALGLNEQF
len: 17
j_gene: TRBJ2-1
v_gene: TRBV6-2/TRBV6-3

CDR3aa: ASSLTGGKGTGELF
len: 14
j_gene: TRBJ2-2
v_gene: TRBV5-1

CDR3aa: ASSQDKTGYLGYT
len: 13
j_gene: TRBJ1-2
v_gene: TRBV4-2

CDR3aa: ASQSTLEETQY
len: 11
j_gene: TRBJ2-5
v_gene: TRBV6-2/TRBV6-3

CDR3aa: ASNSDRGPIEQY
len: 12
j_gene: TRBJ2-7
v_gene: TRBV27

CDR3aa: ASSAQLAGDNGELF
len: 14
j_gene: TRBJ2-2
v_gene: TRBV6-1

CDR3aa: AISESIGGGFGQPQH
len: 15
j_gene: TRBJ1-5
v_gene: TRBV10-3

CDR3aa: ASSLVSNQPQH
len: 11
j_gene: TRBJ1-5
v_gene: TRBV19

CDR3aa: ASSPLNPGLGSAGELF
len: 16
j_gene: TRBJ2-2
v_gene: TRBV7-2

CDR3aa: ASSLAESGPRAEAF
len: 14
j_gene: TRBJ1-1
v_gene: TRBV7-9

CDR3aa: ASSPIDTQY
len: 9
j_gene: TRBJ2-3
v_gene: TRBV7-2

CDR3aa: ASSSYQGAQNQPQH
len: 14
j_gene: TRBJ1-5
v_gene: TRBV6-5

CDR3aa: ASSFEGGQETQY
len: 12
j_gene: TRBJ2-5
v_gene: TRBV7-2

CDR3aa: ASSRLEKEGYT
len: 11
j_gene: TRBJ1-2
v_gene: TRBV14

CDR3aa: ASSPHLGQGSNQPQH
len: 15
j_gene: TRBJ1-5
v_gene: TRBV6-2/TRBV6-3

CDR3aa: ASSSTSPQRGLNTEAF
len: 16
j_gene: TRBJ1-1
v_gene: TRBV7-8

CDR3aa: ASSPYRAGVVDQPQH
len: 15
j_gene: TRBJ1-5
v_gene: TRBV27

CDR3aa: ASSDGDDGYT
len: 10
j_gene: TRBJ1-2
v_gene: TRBV6-4

CDR3aa: SARYGDPSTDTQY
len: 13
j_gene: TRBJ2-3
v_gene: TRBV20-1

CDR3aa: ASSQDAGSNQPQH
len: 13
j_gene: TRBJ1-5
v_gene: TRBV7-2

CDR3aa: ASSQVTGNTEAF
len: 12
j_gene: TRBJ1-1
v_gene: TRBV7-2

CDR3aa: ASSPGGGTEAF
len: 11
j_gene: TRBJ1-1
v_gene: TRBV11-3

CDR3aa: ASSLAGHPTDTQY
len: 13
j_gene: TRBJ2-3
v_gene: TRBV7-2

CDR3aa: ASSLDREAGNTIY
len: 13
j_gene: TRBJ1-3
v_gene: TRBV6-5

CDR3aa: ASSKQGLYQPQH
len: 12
j_gene: TRBJ1-5
v_gene: TRBV6-1

CDR3aa: AISEIGGVGYT
len: 11
j_gene: TRBJ1-2
v_gene: TRBV10-3

CDR3aa: ATSDAGTGERGYT
len: 13
j_gene: TRBJ1-2
v_gene: TRBV24-1

CDR3aa: ASKGLGQGLSNQPQH
len: 15
j_gene: TRBJ1-5
v_gene: TRBV19

CDR3aa: ASSYSGGGGQPQH
len: 13
j_gene: TRBJ1-5
v_gene: TRBV2